The rows below give T cell receptor beta chains drawn from one sample of a study of blood T cell repertoires in COVID-19. Profiling relied on immunoSEQ multiplex PCR, and the TCRdb table lists in-frame clones only, not all of them. This table has a few hundred thousand clones, 80% to 90% appearing once. What was sequenced was peripheral blood. All receptors come from a woman aged 40 to 55 who had recovered from COVID-19. CDR3s include the opening cysteine and the closing phenylalanine or tryptophan. Fields, in order: CDR3 protein, CDR3 DNA, clone size, J gene, V gene, D gene. A D gene is named only where the DNA matches it firmly. Clone size is given for some rows only: seen once, a few or many times, or a class if the clone is expanded.

CDR3aa: CASSFRPRGPEAFF
CDR3nt: TGTGCCAGCAGTTTCCGCCCAAGGGGGCCTGAAGCTTTCTTT
abundance: NA
j_gene: TRBJ1-1
v_gene: TRBV27
d_gene: TRBD1

CDR3aa: CASSYTSGDPYEQYF
CDR3nt: TGTGCCAGCAGTTACACTAGCGGGGACCCCTACGAGCAGTACTTC
abundance: NA
j_gene: TRBJ2-7
v_gene: TRBV3-1/TRBV3-2
d_gene: TRBD2

CDR3aa: CASSTPSGGAGNEQFF
CDR3nt: TGTGCCAGCAGCACCCCTAGCGGGGGGGCCGGAAATGAGCAGTTCTTC
abundance: NA
j_gene: TRBJ2-1
v_gene: TRBV28
d_gene: TRBD2

CDR3aa: CASSPQGRLDGYTF
CDR3nt: TGTGCCAGCAGCCCCCAGGGGCGGTTGGATGGCTACACCTTC
abundance: NA
j_gene: TRBJ1-2
v_gene: TRBV9
d_gene: NA

CDR3aa: CASSHLSGGVRNEQFF
CDR3nt: TGTGCCAGTAGCCATCTTAGCGGGGGGGTTCGCAATGAGCAGTTCTTC
abundance: NA
j_gene: TRBJ2-1
v_gene: TRBV19
d_gene: TRBD2

CDR3aa: CASRRQETNTEAFF
CDR3nt: TGTGCCAGTAGGAGACAGGAGACGAACACTGAAGCTTTCTTT
abundance: few
j_gene: TRBJ1-1
v_gene: TRBV19
d_gene: NA

CDR3aa: CASSNTGVETQYF
CDR3nt: TGTGCCAGCAGCAACACAGGGGTAGAGACCCAGTACTTC
abundance: NA
j_gene: TRBJ2-5
v_gene: TRBV9
d_gene: TRBD1

CDR3aa: CASSLSTGVNVYEQYF
CDR3nt: TGTGCCAGCTCCCTATCGACAGGGGTCAATGTGTACGAGCAGTACTTC
abundance: NA
j_gene: TRBJ2-7
v_gene: TRBV18
d_gene: TRBD1

CDR3aa: CASSPVTGLGYTF
CDR3nt: TGTGCCAGCAGCCCCGTGACAGGACTTGGCTACACCTTC
abundance: many
j_gene: TRBJ1-2
v_gene: TRBV6-2/TRBV6-3
d_gene: NA

CDR3aa: CASSLVGGEAFF
CDR3nt: TGCGCCAGCAGCTTGGTCGGGGGAGAAGCTTTCTTT
abundance: few
j_gene: TRBJ1-1
v_gene: TRBV5-1
d_gene: NA

CDR3aa: CATQPDRGEEKLFF
CDR3nt: TGTGCCACCCAACCCGACAGGGGAGAGGAAAAACTGTTTTTT
abundance: NA
j_gene: TRBJ1-4
v_gene: TRBV19
d_gene: TRBD1

CDR3aa: CASSSTGGSTDTQYF
CDR3nt: TGTGCCAGCAGTTCCACAGGGGGAAGCACAGATACGCAGTATTTT
abundance: NA
j_gene: TRBJ2-3
v_gene: TRBV6-6
d_gene: TRBD1

CDR3aa: CASSQDRDNEQFF
CDR3nt: TGTGCCAGCAGTCAAGACAGGGACAATGAGCAGTTCTTC
abundance: NA
j_gene: TRBJ2-1
v_gene: TRBV2
d_gene: TRBD1

CDR3aa: CASSQDWWRAHSAKNIQYF
CDR3nt: TGTGCCAGCAGCCAAGATTGGTGGAGAGCTCACTCAGCCAAAAACATTCAGTACTTC
abundance: NA
j_gene: TRBJ2-4
v_gene: TRBV3-1/TRBV3-2
d_gene: NA

CDR3aa: CASSLTGAGELFF
CDR3nt: TGTGCCAGCAGTTTAACAGGGGCCGGGGAGCTGTTTTTT
abundance: once
j_gene: TRBJ2-2
v_gene: TRBV12-3/TRBV12-4
d_gene: TRBD1

CDR3aa: CASSEPWGDGYTF
CDR3nt: TGTGCCAGCAGTGAACCTTGGGGAGATGGCTACACCTTC
abundance: NA
j_gene: TRBJ1-2
v_gene: TRBV6-1
d_gene: NA

CDR3aa: CASSSRPTGGNSPLHF
CDR3nt: TGTGCCAGCAGCTCCCGGCCTACAGGGGGTAATTCACCCCTCCACTTT
abundance: NA
j_gene: TRBJ1-6
v_gene: TRBV11-3
d_gene: TRBD1

CDR3aa: CASSYLQGVTEAFF
CDR3nt: TGTGCCAGCAGCTACCTACAGGGAGTCACTGAAGCTTTCTTT
abundance: NA
j_gene: TRBJ1-1
v_gene: TRBV13
d_gene: NA

CDR3aa: CASTTTTGPYGYTF
CDR3nt: TGTGCCAGCACCACCACAACAGGTCCCTATGGCTACACCTTC
abundance: NA
j_gene: TRBJ1-2
v_gene: TRBV11-2
d_gene: NA

CDR3aa: CASRQGSNSPLHF
CDR3nt: TGTGCCAGCAGACAGGGGAGCAATTCACCCCTCCACTTT
abundance: NA
j_gene: TRBJ1-6
v_gene: TRBV9
d_gene: TRBD1

CDR3aa: CSALQGTEAFF
CDR3nt: TGCAGTGCCCTACAGGGAACTGAAGCTTTCTTT
abundance: NA
j_gene: TRBJ1-1
v_gene: TRBV20-1
d_gene: NA

CDR3aa: CASCLEKGQPQHF
CDR3nt: TGTGCCAGCTGTTTGGAGAAAGGTCAGCCCCAGCATTTT
abundance: NA
j_gene: TRBJ1-5
v_gene: TRBV12-3/TRBV12-4
d_gene: NA

CDR3aa: CASSVRLAGGQDEQFF
CDR3nt: TGTGCCAGCAGCGTTCGACTAGCGGGGGGGCAGGATGAGCAGTTCTTC
abundance: NA
j_gene: TRBJ2-1
v_gene: TRBV9
d_gene: TRBD2

CDR3aa: CASSSGLAVTDTQYF
CDR3nt: TGCGCCAGCAGCTCCGGACTAGCGGTCACAGATACGCAGTATTTT
abundance: NA
j_gene: TRBJ2-3
v_gene: TRBV5-1
d_gene: TRBD2

CDR3aa: CASSLGTGANVLTF
CDR3nt: TGTGCCAGCTCACTGGGCACTGGGGCCAACGTCCTGACTTTC
abundance: NA
j_gene: TRBJ2-6
v_gene: TRBV18
d_gene: NA

CDR3aa: CASSPSIAGGVNTEAFF
CDR3nt: TGTGCCAGCAGCCCCTCTATAGCGGGGGGGGTGAACACTGAAGCTTTCTTT
abundance: NA
j_gene: TRBJ1-1
v_gene: TRBV5-4
d_gene: NA

CDR3aa: CASSLTGLFYGYTF
CDR3nt: TGTGCCAGTAGTCTTACAGGCCTTTTCTATGGCTACACCTTC
abundance: NA
j_gene: TRBJ1-2
v_gene: TRBV19
d_gene: NA

CDR3aa: CASSTRGGDQRGYTF
CDR3nt: TGTGCCAGCAGCACTCGAGGGGGGGATCAGAGAGGCTACACCTTC
abundance: NA
j_gene: TRBJ1-2
v_gene: TRBV7-2
d_gene: NA

CDR3aa: CASSPLHGGGGAREQFF
CDR3nt: TGTGCCAGCAGCCCTTTACATGGGGGCGGGGGGGCACGGGAGCAGTTCTTC
abundance: NA
j_gene: TRBJ2-1
v_gene: TRBV14
d_gene: TRBD2

CDR3aa: CASSQDDRNNYGYTF
CDR3nt: TGCGCCAGCAGCCAAGACGACAGGAATAACTATGGCTACACCTTC
abundance: once
j_gene: TRBJ1-2
v_gene: TRBV4-3
d_gene: NA

CDR3aa: CASSFQGSNTGELFF
CDR3nt: TGCGCCAGCAGCTTTCAGGGCTCGAACACCGGGGAGCTGTTTTTT
abundance: NA
j_gene: TRBJ2-2
v_gene: TRBV5-1
d_gene: NA

CDR3aa: CASSLRYRGEQYF
CDR3nt: TGTGCCAGCAGCCTCCGCTATCGGGGTGAGCAGTACTTC
abundance: NA
j_gene: TRBJ2-7
v_gene: TRBV3-1/TRBV3-2
d_gene: NA

CDR3aa: CAISELQGADTEAFF
CDR3nt: TGTGCCATCAGTGAGCTTCAGGGGGCGGACACTGAAGCTTTCTTT
abundance: once
j_gene: TRBJ1-1
v_gene: TRBV10-3
d_gene: TRBD1

CDR3aa: CASSPRYQWGVMETQYF
CDR3nt: TGTGCCAGCAGTCCCCGGTACCAGTGGGGGGTGATGGAGACCCAGTACTTC
abundance: NA
j_gene: TRBJ2-5
v_gene: TRBV6-6
d_gene: NA

CDR3aa: CAISAGQVSDEQYF
CDR3nt: TGTGCCATCAGTGCCGGACAGGTCTCAGACGAGCAGTACTTC
abundance: NA
j_gene: TRBJ2-7
v_gene: TRBV10-3
d_gene: TRBD1

CDR3aa: CASSLTGGEKLFF
CDR3nt: TGTGCCAGCAGCTTGACAGGTGGCGAAAAACTGTTTTTT
abundance: NA
j_gene: TRBJ1-4
v_gene: TRBV7-8
d_gene: NA

CDR3aa: CASSLFLTAGLSPLHF
CDR3nt: TGTGCCAGCAGTTTATTCTTGACAGCGGGTTTATCACCCCTCCACTTT
abundance: NA
j_gene: TRBJ1-6
v_gene: TRBV27
d_gene: NA

CDR3aa: CASKGGYTEAFF
CDR3nt: TGTGCCAGCAAGGGGGGGTACACTGAAGCTTTCTTT
abundance: NA
j_gene: TRBJ1-1
v_gene: TRBV12-3/TRBV12-4
d_gene: NA

CDR3aa: CASSPPRDNEQFF
CDR3nt: TGCGCCAGCAGCCCCCCGCGGGACAATGAGCAGTTCTTC
abundance: NA
j_gene: TRBJ2-1
v_gene: TRBV4-1
d_gene: NA

CDR3aa: CASSLTGGKETQYF
CDR3nt: TGTGCCAGCAGCTTAACAGGGGGAAAAGAGACCCAGTACTTC
abundance: NA
j_gene: TRBJ2-5
v_gene: TRBV11-3
d_gene: TRBD1

CDR3aa: CSGTTGDSMAEAFF
CDR3nt: TGCAGCGGCACGACAGGGGATTCGATGGCTGAAGCTTTCTTT
abundance: once
j_gene: TRBJ1-1
v_gene: TRBV29-1
d_gene: TRBD1

CDR3aa: CASGGTEYTGELFF
CDR3nt: TGTGCCAGCGGCGGGACAGAATACACCGGGGAGCTGTTTTTT
abundance: NA
j_gene: TRBJ2-2
v_gene: TRBV28
d_gene: NA

CDR3aa: CASSLDGQGKQAFF
CDR3nt: TGTGCCAGCAGCTTAGACGGACAGGGTAAACAAGCTTTCTTT
abundance: NA
j_gene: TRBJ1-1
v_gene: TRBV7-2
d_gene: TRBD1

CDR3aa: CASSLQAAPLTSGELFF
CDR3nt: TGCGCCAGCAGCTTGCAGGCAGCCCCACTCACGTCCGGGGAGCTGTTTTTT
abundance: NA
j_gene: TRBJ2-2
v_gene: TRBV5-1
d_gene: NA

CDR3aa: CAWSVHWEKLFF
CDR3nt: TGTGCCTGGAGTGTACATTGGGAAAAACTGTTTTTT
abundance: NA
j_gene: TRBJ1-4
v_gene: TRBV30
d_gene: NA

CDR3aa: CASGLESDTEAFF
CDR3nt: TGTGCCAGCGGTCTGGAGTCGGACACTGAAGCTTTCTTT
abundance: NA
j_gene: TRBJ1-1
v_gene: TRBV12-3/TRBV12-4
d_gene: NA

CDR3aa: CASRRGQNYGYTF
CDR3nt: TGTGCCAGCAGAAGGGGACAGAACTATGGCTACACCTTC
abundance: NA
j_gene: TRBJ1-2
v_gene: TRBV28
d_gene: TRBD1

CDR3aa: CASSVVGAGDTQYF
CDR3nt: TGTGCCAGCAGCGTCGTAGGGGCTGGAGATACGCAGTATTTT
abundance: NA
j_gene: TRBJ2-3
v_gene: TRBV7-9
d_gene: NA